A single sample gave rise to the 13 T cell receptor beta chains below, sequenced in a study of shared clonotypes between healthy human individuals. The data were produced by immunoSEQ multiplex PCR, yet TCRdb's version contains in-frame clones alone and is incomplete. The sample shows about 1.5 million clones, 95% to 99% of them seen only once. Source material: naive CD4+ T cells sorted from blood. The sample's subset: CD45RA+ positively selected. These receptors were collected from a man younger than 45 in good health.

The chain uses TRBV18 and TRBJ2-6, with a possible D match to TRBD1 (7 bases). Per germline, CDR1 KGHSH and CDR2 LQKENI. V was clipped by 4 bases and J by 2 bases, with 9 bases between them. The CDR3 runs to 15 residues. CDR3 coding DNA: TGTGCCAGCTCACGGAGGGGGCCTGGGGCCAACGTCCTGACTTTC. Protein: CASSRRGPGANVLTF.

CDR3: CASSLHWGGSWESYNEQFF. CDR3 bases: TGTGCCAGCAGCTTACATTGGGGCGGGAGCTGGGAAAGCTACAATGAGCAGTTCTTC. This chain connects TRBV7-9 to TRBJ2-1, with 7 bases matching TRBD2. The J segment lost 3 bases and the V segment lost 2 bases, leaving 16 bases of the junction unmatched. The CDR3 runs to 19 residues. Looked up from germline, CDR1 is SEHNR and CDR2 is FQNEAQ (reference sequence).

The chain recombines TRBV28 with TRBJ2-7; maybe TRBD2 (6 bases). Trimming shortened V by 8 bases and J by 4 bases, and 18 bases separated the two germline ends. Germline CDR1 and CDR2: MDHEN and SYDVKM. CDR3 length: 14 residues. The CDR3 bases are TGTGCCAGCTTGGGGTCCTTGCGGGAATACGAGCAGTACTTC. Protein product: CASLGSLREYEQYF.

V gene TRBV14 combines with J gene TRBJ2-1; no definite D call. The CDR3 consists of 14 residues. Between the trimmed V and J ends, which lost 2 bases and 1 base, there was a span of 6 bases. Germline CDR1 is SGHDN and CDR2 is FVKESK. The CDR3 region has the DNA TGTGCCAGCAGCCAAAGGGTTTCCTACAATGAGCAGTTCTTC. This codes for CASSQRVSYNEQFF.

The CDR3 loop reads CASSLPSGGWAGGTGELFF. The CDR3 nucleotides are TGTGCCAGCAGCTTACCCTCCGGTGGTTGGGCAGGGGGCACCGGGGAGCTGTTTTTT. The chain is built from TRBV11-2 and TRBJ2-2; 7 bases map to TRBD1. CDR3 size: 19 residues. CDR1 SGHAT and CDR2 FQNNGV come from the germline V gene. V shed 2 bases, J shed 4 bases, and the junction held 16 bases outside the gene matches. Variable domain in full (rest from reference TRBV11-2 and TRBJ2-2): EAGVAQSPRYKIIEKRQSVAFWCNPISGHATLYWYQQILGQGPKLLIQFQNNGVVDDSQLPKDRFSAERLKGVDSTLKIQPAKLEDSAVYLCASSLPSGGWAGGTGELFFGEGSRLTVL.

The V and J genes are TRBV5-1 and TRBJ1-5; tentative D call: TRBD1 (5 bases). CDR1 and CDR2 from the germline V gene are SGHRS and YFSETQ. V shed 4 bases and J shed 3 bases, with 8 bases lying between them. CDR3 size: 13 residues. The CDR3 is CASSPDTNQPQHF. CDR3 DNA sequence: TGCGCCAGCAGCCCGGACACCAATCAGCCCCAGCATTTT.

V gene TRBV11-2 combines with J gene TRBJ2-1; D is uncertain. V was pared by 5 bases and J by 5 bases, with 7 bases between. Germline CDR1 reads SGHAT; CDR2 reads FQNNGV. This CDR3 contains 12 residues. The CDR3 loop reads CASSALHNEQFF. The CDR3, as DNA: TGTGCCAGCAGCGCACTACACAATGAGCAGTTCTTC.

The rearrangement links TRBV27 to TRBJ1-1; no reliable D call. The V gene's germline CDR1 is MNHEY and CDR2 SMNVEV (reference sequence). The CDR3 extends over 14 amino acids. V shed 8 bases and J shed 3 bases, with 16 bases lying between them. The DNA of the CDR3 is TGTGCCAGCCAAACCATTCGGGGATACACTGAAGCTTTCTTT. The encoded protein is CASQTIRGYTEAFF.

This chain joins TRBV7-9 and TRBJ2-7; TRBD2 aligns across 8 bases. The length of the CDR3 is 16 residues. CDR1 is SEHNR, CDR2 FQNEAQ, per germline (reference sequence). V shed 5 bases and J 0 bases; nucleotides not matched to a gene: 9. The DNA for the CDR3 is TGTGCCAGCAGCACTACTCCCGGGACTAGCTCCTACGAGCAGTACTTC. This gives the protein CASSTTPGTSSYEQYF.

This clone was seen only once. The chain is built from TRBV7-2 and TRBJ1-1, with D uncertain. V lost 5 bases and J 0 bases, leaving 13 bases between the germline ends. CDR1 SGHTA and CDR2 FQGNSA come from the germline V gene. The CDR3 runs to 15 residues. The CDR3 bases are TGTGCCAGCAGCCGGAACGCAGGCGTGAACACTGAAGCTTTCTTT. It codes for CASSRNAGVNTEAFF.

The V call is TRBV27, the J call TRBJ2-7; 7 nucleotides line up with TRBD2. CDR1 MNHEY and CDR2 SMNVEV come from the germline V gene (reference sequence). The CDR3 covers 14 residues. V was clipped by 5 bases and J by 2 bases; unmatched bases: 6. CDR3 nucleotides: TGTGCCAGCAGTCCGTTAGCGGGCCCCTACGAGCAGTACTTC. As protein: CASSPLAGPYEQYF.

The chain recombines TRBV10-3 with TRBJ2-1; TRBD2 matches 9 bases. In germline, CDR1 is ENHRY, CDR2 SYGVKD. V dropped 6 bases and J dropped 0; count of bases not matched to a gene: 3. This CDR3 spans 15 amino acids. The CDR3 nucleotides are TGTGCCATCAGGGGGACTAGCAGCTCCTACAATGAGCAGTTCTTC. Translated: CAIRGTSSSYNEQFF.

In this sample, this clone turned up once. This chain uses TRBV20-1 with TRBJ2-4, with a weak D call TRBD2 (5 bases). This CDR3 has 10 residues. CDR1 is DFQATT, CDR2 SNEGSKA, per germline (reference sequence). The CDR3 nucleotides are TGCAGGGGGAGAGGAAACATTCAGTACTTC. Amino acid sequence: CRGRGNIQYF.